Presented here are 17 T cell receptor beta chains from one specimen sequenced in a study of cytomegalovirus exposure and HLA in healthy donors. Data came from immunoSEQ multiplex PCR; TCRdb stores just in-frame clones and leaves some out. Of over 150,000 clones in the sample, 85% to 90% were seen once. Material: PBMCs. The receptor set was obtained from a woman aged 18-29 years in good health and CMV-seropositive.

CDR3 in amino acids: CASSRLGTSGSHEQYF. The CDR3 region has the DNA TGTGCCAGCAGCCGCCTAGGGACTAGCGGGAGCCACGAGCAGTACTTC. The chain links TRBV14 to TRBJ2-7; 14 bases are shared with TRBD2. Germline V lookup: CDR1 SGHDN, CDR2 FVKESK. This CDR3 has 16 amino acids. Trimming cost V 4 bases and J 5 bases; bases outside gene matches: 7.

The rearrangement joins TRBV19 to TRBJ2-5; 10 nucleotides align to TRBD2. Germline loops: CDR1 LNHDA, CDR2 SQIVND (reference sequence). J was trimmed by 2 bases and V by 3 bases; bases with no gene match: 6. This CDR3 comprises 16 residues. The CDR3 here is CASSMSLAGGQETQYF. CDR3 in DNA: TGTGCCAGTAGTATGAGTTTAGCGGGAGGTCAAGAGACCCAGTACTTC. Full variable domain (missing parts from reference TRBV19 and TRBJ2-5): DGGITQSPKYLFRKEGQNVTLSCEQNLNHDAMYWYRQDPGQGLRLIYYSQIVNDFQKGDIAEGYSVSREKKESFPLTVTSAQKNPTAFYLCASSMSLAGGQETQYFGPGTRLLVL.

This clone was observed once. The rearrangement uses TRBV5-4 and TRBJ2-2, with a possible D match to TRBD2 (5 bases). The CDR3 loop spans 13 amino acids. The germline V and J ends were trimmed by 4 bases and 4 bases, with 8 bases remaining between them. Germline V lookup: CDR1 SGHNT, CDR2 YYREEE (reference sequence). The CDR3 DNA reads as TGTGCCAGCAGCGGGAGTTCCACCGGGGAGCTGTTTTTT. The encoded protein is CASSGSSTGELFF.

This rearrangement joins TRBV5-4 to TRBJ2-7; tentatively, D is TRBD2 (7 bases). V dropped 1 base and J dropped 0 bases, with 14 bases sitting between them. Germline assignment: CDR1 SGHNT and CDR2 YYREEE (reference sequence). The CDR3 extends over 16 amino acids. CDR3 coding DNA: TGTGCCAGCAGCTTGTGGGGGGGCAGAGTCTCCTACGAGCAGTACTTC. This translates into CASSLWGGRVSYEQYF.

The chain employs TRBV18 and TRBJ2-7; 10 nucleotides align to TRBD2. The J segment lost 2 bases and the V segment lost 2 bases, leaving 9 bases of the junction unmatched. The germline V gene has CDR1 KGHSH and CDR2 LQKENI. The CDR3 consists of 17 residues. The CDR3 here is CASSPSVGLASAYEQYF. The CDR3 DNA reads TGTGCCAGCTCACCATCCGTGGGACTAGCGTCTGCCTACGAGCAGTACTTC.

The chain has TRBV18 and TRBJ2-2; the match to TRBD2 covers 12 bases. Germline trimming cut 4 bases from V and 2 bases from J; bases unmatched to any gene: 11. The CDR3 has 19 amino acids. Germline V gives CDR1 KGHSH, CDR2 LQKENI. This CDR3 reads CASSLGGLAGPINTGELFF. Here the CDR3 DNA reads TGTGCCAGCTCACTCGGGGGACTAGCGGGTCCGATCAACACCGGGGAGCTGTTTTTT.

The chain combines TRBV28 with TRBJ2-3, with 7 positions matching TRBD1. V was clipped by 1 base and J by 3 bases; unmatched bases: 7. CDR1 is MDHEN, CDR2 SYDVKM, per germline. The length of the CDR3 is 16 residues. The CDR3 DNA follows: TGTGCCAGCAGTTTATACGGCAGGGGGTCGACAGATACGCAGTATTTT. Protein: CASSLYGRGSTDTQYF.

This clone was observed a few times. The rearrangement uses TRBV5-1 and TRBJ1-2, with a possible D match to TRBD1 (5 bases). The CDR3 length is 13 residues. The V gene lost 4 bases and the J gene lost 2 bases, with 9 bases spanning the gap. Per germline, CDR1 SGHRS and CDR2 YFSETQ. The CDR3: CASSPQGNYGYTF. In DNA form, the CDR3 reads TGCGCCAGCAGCCCGCAGGGCAACTATGGCTACACCTTC.

Concerning this clone: The sample carries other DNA sequences with the same CDR3. The chain joins TRBV7-3 to TRBJ2-1; 9 bases line up with TRBD2. V trimming: 0 bases; J trimming: 4 bases; junction bases outside the gene matches: 1. Germline lookup yields CDR1 SGHTA and CDR2 FQGTGA. There are 15 residues in the CDR3. The CDR3 DNA is TGTGCCAGCAGCTTAACTAGCGGGGGATACAATGAGCAGTTCTTC. This codes for CASSLTSGGYNEQFF.

The chain uses TRBV18 and TRBJ2-2, with 9 bases that match TRBD1. CDR1 is KGHSH and CDR2 is LQKENI in the germline V gene. The CDR3 sequence is 13 residues long. The V gene end was trimmed by 5 bases and the J gene end by 6 bases; junction bases not matched to a gene: 1. For the CDR3, the DNA is TGTGCCAGCTCAGGACAGGGGTCCGGGGAGCTGTTTTTT. Amino acid sequence: CASSGQGSGELFF.

The chain has TRBV5-1 and TRBJ2-7; the match to TRBD2 covers 7 bases. The CDR3 contains 15 residues. The ends lost 4 bases at V and 5 bases at J; junction bases unmatched: 12. Looked up from germline, CDR1 is SGHRS and CDR2 is YFSETQ. The CDR3 region is CASSPPGGSGDEQYF. The CDR3 region has the DNA TGCGCCAGCAGCCCCCCTGGCGGGAGTGGGGACGAGCAGTACTTC.

The chain recombines TRBV11-3 with TRBJ2-7; no reliable D call. Germline CDR1 reads SGHNT; CDR2 reads YENEEA. The ends were cut back, 2 bases at V and 1 base at J, with 24 bases in the middle. The CDR3 spans 19 residues. The CDR3, as DNA: TGTGCCAGCAGCTTAACCACGCGTGCGGTAACCGCGAGATCCTACGAGCAGTACTTC. It yields the protein CASSLTTRAVTARSYEQYF.

V and J are TRBV10-1 and TRBJ2-3, with D possibly TRBD1 on 8 matching bases. The CDR3 spans 14 residues. Germline CDR1 and CDR2: WNHNN and SYGVQD (reference sequence). Trimming shortened V by 8 bases and J by 5 bases, and 17 bases separated the two germline ends. CDR3 protein: CASGGGQDRDTQYF. DNA for the CDR3: TGCGCCAGCGGGGGGGGACAGGACCGAGATACGCAGTATTTT.

The chain joins TRBV18 to TRBJ2-7; 14 bases fit TRBD2. Germline V gene sequence: CDR1 KGHSH, CDR2 LQKENI. J gave up 6 bases and V 3 bases, and 1 base lay outside the gene matches. The CDR3 extends over 14 amino acids. CDR3 loop: CASSPGLAGGEQYF. The CDR3 DNA sequence: TGTGCCAGCTCACCCGGACTAGCGGGAGGCGAGCAGTACTTC.

This clone was seen a handful of times. This chain uses TRBV11-3 with TRBJ2-1; tentatively, D is TRBD2 (5 bases). From germline, CDR1 is SGHNT and CDR2 YENEEA. The CDR3 has 11 amino acids. The V gene lost 4 bases and the J gene lost 7 bases, with 5 bases spanning the gap. The CDR3 loop reads CASSWENEQFF. As DNA, the CDR3 is TGTGCCAGCAGCTGGGAGAATGAGCAGTTCTTC.

The chain joins TRBV4-2 to TRBJ2-7; D remains ambiguous. Germline assignment: CDR1 LGHNA and CDR2 YNFKEQ. V lost 0 bases and J lost 2, with 11 bases in between. The CDR3 length is 15 residues. The CDR3 DNA follows: TGTGCCAGCAGCCAAGACAGGCAACAAACCTACGAGCAGTACTTC. Amino acids: CASSQDRQQTYEQYF.

The chain employs TRBV6-5 and TRBJ2-7; D is possibly TRBD2 (5 bases). The V gene lost 4 bases and the J gene lost 2 bases, with 15 bases spanning the gap. CDR3 length: 15 amino acids. Germline CDR1 reads MNHEY; CDR2 reads SVGAGI. This CDR3 is CASSSPDSKPYEQYF. CDR3 DNA sequence: TGTGCCAGCAGTTCCCCGGACTCTAAACCCTACGAGCAGTACTTC.